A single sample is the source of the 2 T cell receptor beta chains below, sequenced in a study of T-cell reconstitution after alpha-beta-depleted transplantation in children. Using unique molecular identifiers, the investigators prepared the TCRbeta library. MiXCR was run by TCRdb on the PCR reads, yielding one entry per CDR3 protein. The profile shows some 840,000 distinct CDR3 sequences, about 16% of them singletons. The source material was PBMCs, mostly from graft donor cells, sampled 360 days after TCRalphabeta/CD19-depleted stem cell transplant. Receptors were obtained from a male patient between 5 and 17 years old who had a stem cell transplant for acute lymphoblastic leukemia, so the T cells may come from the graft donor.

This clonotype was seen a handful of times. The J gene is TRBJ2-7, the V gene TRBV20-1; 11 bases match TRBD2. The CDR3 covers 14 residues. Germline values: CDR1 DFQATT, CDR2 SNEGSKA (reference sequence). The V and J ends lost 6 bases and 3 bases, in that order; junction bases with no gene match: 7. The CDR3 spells CSAIAGGDRYEQYF. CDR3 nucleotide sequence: TGCAGTGCCATAGCGGGAGGGGATCGCTACGAGCAGTACTTC.

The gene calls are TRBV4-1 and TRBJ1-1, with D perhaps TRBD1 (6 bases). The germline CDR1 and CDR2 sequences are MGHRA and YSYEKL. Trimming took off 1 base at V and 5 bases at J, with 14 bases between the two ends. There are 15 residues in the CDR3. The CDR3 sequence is CASSQVGGGRTEAFF. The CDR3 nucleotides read TGCGCCAGCAGCCAAGTTGGGGGCGGTCGGACTGAAGCTTTCTTT.